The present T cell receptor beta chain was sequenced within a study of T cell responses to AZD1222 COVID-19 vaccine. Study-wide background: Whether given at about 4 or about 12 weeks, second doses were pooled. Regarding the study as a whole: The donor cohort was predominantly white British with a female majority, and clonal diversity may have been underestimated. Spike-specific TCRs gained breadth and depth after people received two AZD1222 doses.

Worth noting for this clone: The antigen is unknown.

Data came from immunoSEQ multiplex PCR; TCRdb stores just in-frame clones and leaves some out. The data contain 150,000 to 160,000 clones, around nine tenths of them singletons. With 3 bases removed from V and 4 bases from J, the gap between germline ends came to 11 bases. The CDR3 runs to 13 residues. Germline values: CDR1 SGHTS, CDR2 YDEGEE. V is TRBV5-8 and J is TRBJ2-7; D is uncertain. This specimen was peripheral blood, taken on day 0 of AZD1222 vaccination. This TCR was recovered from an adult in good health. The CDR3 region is CASSYRWSYEQYF. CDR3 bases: TGTGCCAGCAGCTACCGATGGAGTTACGAGCAGTACTTC.